The rows below give T cell receptor beta chains drawn from one sample of a study of shared clonotypes between healthy human individuals. Profiled with immunoSEQ multiplex PCR; TCRdb holds only in-frame clones, not every one. Here the sample spans 450,000 to 500,000 clones, 79% being singletons. The sequencing input was PBMCs. The source is a middle-aged woman in good health. Some clones in this sample may be carry-over from other donors' samples. Both conserved end residues are part of each CDR3. D genes are given only for firm matches. Size is omitted from some rows. Given values are once, few, many or a class for expanded clones.

v_gene,abundance,j_gene,d_gene,CDR3nt,CDR3aa
TRBV7-9,.,TRBJ1-1,.,TGTGCCAGCAGCCGGACTACTACGGTGAAAGTGCTGTACGCTGAAGCTTTCTTT,CASSRTTTVKVLYAEAFF
TRBV18,.,TRBJ2-3,.,TGTGCCAGCTCACCCACCATTCCTAGGACCTTAGGAGATACGCAGTATTTT,CASSPTIPRTLGDTQYF
TRBV5-1,.,TRBJ2-2,.,TGCGCCAGCAGTGGAAACACCGGGGAGCTGTTTTTT,CASSGNTGELFF
TRBV10-3,.,TRBJ2-1,.,TGTGCCATCAGTGAGTTTTCCCAGCCCTACAATGAGCAGTTCTTC,CAISEFSQPYNEQFF
TRBV11-3,.,TRBJ2-1,TRBD1,TGTGCCAGCAGCACCCGGCAGGGGGTTCCCTACAATGAGCAGTTCTTC,CASSTRQGVPYNEQFF
TRBV28,.,TRBJ1-1,.,TGTGCCAGCAGTGAGAACTACAATGAAGCTTTCTTT,CASSENYNEAFF
TRBV9,.,TRBJ1-1,.,TGTGCCAGCAGCATCCGCCCGCAGAGGAACACTGAAGCTTTCTTT,CASSIRPQRNTEAFF
TRBV12-2,.,TRBJ2-5,.,TGTGCAAGTCGCTTAACTCGGGGACCAGACGAAGAGACCCAGTACTTC,CASRLTRGPDEETQYF
TRBV30,.,TRBJ2-7,TRBD2,TGTGCCTGCCTAAAGACTAGCCCCAAGAGCTACGAGCAGTACTTC,CACLKTSPKSYEQYF
TRBV7-9,.,TRBJ1-1,.,TGTGCCAGCAGCGCCCTCAGGGCTGAAGCTTTCTTT,CASSALRAEAFF
TRBV4-1,.,TRBJ1-3,.,TGCGCCAGCAGCCAAGATCCAGGGGACCCTTCCTACTCTGGAAACACCATATATTTT,CASSQDPGDPSYSGNTIYF
TRBV5-1,.,TRBJ1-5,TRBD1,TGCGCCAGCAGCTGGTCCCGGGACAGGGACGGGGCCAATCAGCCCCAGCATTTT,CASSWSRDRDGANQPQHF
TRBV18,.,TRBJ2-1,TRBD1,TGTGCCAGCTCACCAAGGGGACAGGGTGGGGATGAGCAGTTCTTC,CASSPRGQGGDEQFF
TRBV5-1,.,TRBJ2-1,.,TGCGCCAGCAGCGACCGATCGTTGGATGAGCAGTTCTTC,CASSDRSLDEQFF
TRBV18,.,TRBJ1-1,TRBD1,TGTGCCAGCTCACCTAGCGACAGGGGCGCCCGGAACACTGAAGCTTTCTTT,CASSPSDRGARNTEAFF
TRBV28,once,TRBJ2-7,.,TGTGCCAGCAGTCCCTATGGGACTGACTACGAGCAGTACTTC,CASSPYGTDYEQYF
TRBV15,few,TRBJ2-7,TRBD1,TGTGCCACCAGCAGACAGACAGGGGCCCTCTCCTACGAGCAGTACTTC,CATSRQTGALSYEQYF
TRBV9,.,TRBJ2-5,.,TGTGCCAGCAGCGTTAGGGGGCAAGAGACCCAGTACTTC,CASSVRGQETQYF
TRBV28,few,TRBJ1-2,.,TGTGTAGTCTATAGGGCGTTCTATGGCTACACCTTC,CVVYRAFYGYTF
TRBV2,.,TRBJ2-2,TRBD2,TGTGCCAGCAGTGGACTAGCGGGAGGTACCGGGGAGCTGTTTTTT,CASSGLAGGTGELFF
TRBV29-1,once,TRBJ2-1,TRBD2,TGCAGCGTAGAGGGTGGTCCTAGCGGACCCTACAATGAGCAGTTCTTC,CSVEGGPSGPYNEQFF
TRBV7-9,.,TRBJ2-1,.,TGTGCCAGCAGCTTAGACCGGGGGAGCTCCTACAATGAGCAGTTCTTC,CASSLDRGSSYNEQFF
TRBV18,.,TRBJ2-2,.,TGTGCCAGCTCACCACGGACCGGACAGAGCCGTTTTGGCGGGGAGCTGTTTTTT,CASSPRTGQSRFGGELFF
TRBV18,.,TRBJ2-7,.,TGTGCCAGCTCACCCCTATCCTACGAGCAGTACTTC,CASSPLSYEQYF
TRBV11-2,.,TRBJ2-1,TRBD2,TGTGCCAGCAGCGCTGGACTAGCGGGATTGTATGAGCAGTTCTTC,CASSAGLAGLYEQFF
TRBV29-1,.,TRBJ1-2,.,TGCAGCGCGACAGACAACTATGGCTACACCTTC,CSATDNYGYTF
TRBV7-2,once,TRBJ2-7,TRBD2,TGTGCCAGCAGCTTAGACGGACTAGCGATTATGAGGGCCTACGAGCAGTACTTC,CASSLDGLAIMRAYEQYF
TRBV7-2,.,TRBJ2-1,.,TGTGCCAGCAGCTTACGGGCGGGACCCCCCCATGAGCAGTTCTTC,CASSLRAGPPHEQFF
TRBV19,.,TRBJ1-3,.,TGTGCCAGTAGCATCCCAAGAGGAGGGGCCGGGTATGGAAACACCATATATTTT,CASSIPRGGAGYGNTIYF
TRBV7-9,.,TRBJ1-4,TRBD1,TGTGCCAGCAGCTTGGGACAGGACGGGGCAAAACTGTTTTTT,CASSLGQDGAKLFF
TRBV30,once,TRBJ2-2,.,TGTGCCTGGAGTCCAGGAAAAAACACCGGGGAGCTGTTTTTT,CAWSPGKNTGELFF
TRBV19,once,TRBJ1-1,.,TGTGCCAGTAGGGAGGACAGCATGAACACTGAAGCTTTCTTT,CASREDSMNTEAFF
TRBV5-1,.,TRBJ1-2,.,TGCGCCAGCAGCTTGGAGGGGGGATTGCCTGGCGGCTACACCTTC,CASSLEGGLPGGYTF